Below are 10 T cell receptor beta chains sequenced from a single sample in a study of blood T cell repertoires in COVID-19 (dated by TCRdb to 2019 to 2021). Library construction relied on the immunoSEQ multiplex PCR assay. The table was pulled from immuneACCESS by TCRdb, which kept in-frame rearrangements only. Such tables lose some clones; where checked, under half of the loss comes from unresolved V genes, and the rest has no known cause. The sample yields 140,000 to 150,000 clones; around 83% were counted once. Approximately 10% of the sample is in the top ten clones. Sequenced input: peripheral blood. Receptors originate from a man between 60 and 70 years old with active or convalescent COVID-19.

The V and J genes are TRBV9 and TRBJ1-5; D possibly corresponds to TRBD1 (6 bases). V was trimmed by 3 bases and J by 0 bases, leaving 10 bases between them. CDR1 is SGDLS and CDR2 is YYNGEE in the germline V gene. This CDR3 contains 15 residues. The CDR3, as DNA: TGTGCCAGCAGCGCCGGACAGTATAGCAATCAGCCCCAGCATTTT. This translates into CASSAGQYSNQPQHF.

V is TRBV7-6 and J is TRBJ1-3, with D possibly being TRBD1 (6 bases). Looked up from germline, CDR1 is SGHVS and CDR2 is FNYEAQ. With 0 bases removed from V and 0 bases from J, the gap between germline ends came to 6 bases. There are 15 residues in the CDR3. CDR3 in amino acids: CASSLADSSGNTIYF. As DNA, the CDR3 is TGTGCCAGCAGCTTAGCGGACAGCTCTGGAAACACCATATATTTT.

Only one count was recorded for this clone. This chain links TRBV11-3 with TRBJ1-1; D may be TRBD1 (6 bases). CDR1 and CDR2 (germline): SGHNT, YENEEA. V was clipped by 7 bases and J by 5 bases, with 17 bases between them. This CDR3 spans 14 amino acids. The CDR3 DNA sequence: TGTGCCAGCACCTCACAGGGCCCGTCGACTGAAGCTTTCTTT. Protein: CASTSQGPSTEAFF.

The rearrangement links TRBV6-5 to TRBJ1-2, with 8 bases identical to TRBD1. V trimming: 3 bases; J trimming: 7 bases; junction bases outside the gene matches: 4. CDR1 and CDR2 from the germline V gene are MNHEY and SVGAGI. The CDR3 has 13 residues. CDR3 sequence (DNA): TGTGCCAGCAGTTATGACAGGGGTAGTGGCTACACCTTC. Its protein product is CASSYDRGSGYTF.

The chain joins TRBV6-5 to TRBJ1-3; the D is unclear. CDR1 and CDR2 (germline): MNHEY, SVGAGI. The CDR3 is made up of 15 amino acids. The ends were cut back, 6 bases at V and 4 bases at J, with 16 bases in the middle. CDR3 DNA: TGTGCCAGCAGCGCCTCATGGAGGGTAGGAAACACCATATATTTT. Protein: CASSASWRVGNTIYF.

DNA for the CDR3: TGCAGCGTTGAATCCCAGGGCGAGAACAATGAGCAGTTCTTC. This encodes CSVESQGENNEQFF. This chain uses TRBV29-1 with TRBJ2-1, with D possibly being TRBD1 (5 bases). CDR1 and CDR2 (germline): SQVTM, ANQGSEA. CDR3 length: 14 amino acids. V gave up 2 bases and J gave up 5 bases, with 13 bases separating them.

This clone was picked up one time. The chain joins TRBV11-2 to TRBJ2-5, with 11 bases fitting TRBD2. This CDR3 contains 17 residues. In germline, CDR1 is SGHAT, CDR2 FQNNGV. V was pared by 5 bases and J by 1 base, with 9 bases of the junction left unmatched. CDR3 protein: CASSPPPGTSGQETQYF. The CDR3 DNA sequence: TGTGCCAGCAGCCCACCACCCGGGACTAGCGGCCAAGAGACCCAGTACTTC.

A note on this clone: The same CDR3 also results from other DNA sequences found in this sample. V usage is TRBV9 and J usage is TRBJ2-2, with 8 bases identical to TRBD2. This CDR3 region has 18 residues. V dropped 0 bases and J dropped 4; count of bases not matched to a gene: 11. The germline V gene encodes CDR1 SGDLS and CDR2 YYNGEE. The CDR3 loop is CASSVGLAGGRVTGELFF. CDR3 DNA sequence: TGTGCCAGCAGCGTAGGGCTAGCGGGTGGGCGGGTCACCGGGGAGCTGTTTTTT. Drawing the rest from reference TRBV9 and TRBJ2-2, the complete variable domain is DSGVTQTPKHLITATGQRVTLRCSPRSGDLSVYWYQQSLDQGLQFLIQYYNGEERAKGNILERFSAQQFPDLHSELNLSSLELGDSALYFCASSVGLAGGRVTGELFFGEGSRLTVL.

The rearrangement links TRBV6-5 to TRBJ1-2; TRBD1 matches 7 bases. The V gene end was trimmed by 0 bases and the J gene end by 3 bases; junction bases not matched to a gene: 4. Per the germline V gene, CDR1 is MNHEY and CDR2 is SVGAGI. The CDR3 runs to 15 residues. CDR3 region: CASSYSRQGYYGYTF. DNA for the CDR3: TGTGCCAGCAGTTACTCGCGACAGGGCTACTATGGCTACACCTTC.

The rearrangement uses TRBV7-2 and TRBJ2-1; 9 positions match TRBD1. With 4 bases clipped from V and 6 bases from J, the junction kept 16 bases outside the gene matches. Germline CDR1 reads SGHTA; CDR2 reads FQGNSA. CDR3 length: 18 amino acids. The CDR3 region is CASSSGQGYYLEANEQFF. The CDR3 DNA follows: TGTGCCAGCAGCTCGGGACAGGGATACTACCTCGAGGCCAATGAGCAGTTCTTC.